This T cell receptor beta chain was sequenced for a study of T cells after somatic rescue of genetic block. The assay was immunoSEQ multiplex PCR, and TCRdb's table has in-frame clones only and misses some. The table records some 90,000 clones, around 89% of them present only once. Sequencing was carried out using peripheral blood mononuclear cells (PBMCs). The TCR originated in a woman under 30.

The CDR3: CASSPPRHQGGAYGGYTF. The CDR3 DNA is TGTGCCAGCTCACCCCCCAGGCACCAAGGAGGGGCGTATGGTGGCTACACCTTC. The genes are TRBV18 and TRBJ1-2; D perhaps matches TRBD1 (5 bases). CDR1 and CDR2 from the germline V gene are KGHSH and LQKENI. Trimming stripped 3 bases from V and 7 bases from J, with 27 bases between. The CDR3 loop spans 18 amino acids. The whole variable domain, filled in from reference TRBV18 and TRBJ1-2, reads NAGVMQNPRHLVRRRGQEARLRCSPMKGHSHVYWYRQLPEEGLKFMVYLQKENIIDESGMPKERFSAEFPKEGPSILRIQQVVRGDSAAYFCASSPPRHQGGAYGGYTFGSGTRLTVV.